A single sample gave rise to the 30 T cell receptor beta chains below, sequenced in a study of regulatory dendritic cells for organ transplantation. The assay was immunoSEQ multiplex PCR, and TCRdb's table has in-frame clones only and misses some. The sample shows about 29,000 clones, roughly 80% of them seen only once. The sequencing input was naive CD4+ T cells from blood. Subset noted: CD45RA+ naive T cells. The receptors here all came from a human donor in good health.

This clone was counted a single time. The gene calls are TRBV7-2 and TRBJ2-2; a possible D gene is TRBD1 (6 bases). V was pared by 0 bases and J by 2 bases, with 13 bases between. This CDR3 is built from 17 residues. Germline V gene data show CDR1 as SGHTA and CDR2 as FQGNSA. This CDR3 reads CASSLALQGLNTGELFF. The CDR3 nucleotides read TGTGCCAGCAGCTTAGCCCTACAGGGCCTCAACACCGGGGAGCTGTTTTTT.

The rearrangement joins TRBV9 to TRBJ2-3, with TRBD2 matching over 7 bases. In germline, CDR1 is SGDLS, CDR2 YYNGEE. This CDR3 has 16 amino acids. The V segment lost 4 bases and the J segment 2 bases; nucleotides outside the gene matches: 10. The CDR3 DNA sequence: TGTGCCAGCAGCCCCCGTTTGCGGGGGACCACAGATACGCAGTATTTT. Translating it yields CASSPRLRGTTDTQYF.

This clone was detected once. J is TRBJ1-5 and V is TRBV25-1; TRBD1 matches at 8 bases. Germline trimming cut 0 bases from V and 6 bases from J; bases unmatched to any gene: 1. Germline CDR1 MGHDK, CDR2 SYGVNS. This CDR3 is built from 14 residues. CDR3 nucleotides: TGTGCCAGCAGTGAATATACAGGGGGTCAGCCCCAGCATTTT. As protein: CASSEYTGGQPQHF.

This chain connects TRBV5-1 to TRBJ1-1; perhaps TRBD1 as D (5 bases). Trimming removed 4 bases at V and 3 bases at J, with 16 bases between. CDR3 length: 15 amino acids. Germline V gene data show CDR1 as SGHRS and CDR2 as YFSETQ. The CDR3 nucleotides are TGCGCCAGCAGCCCAGGGCCTGTCTCGGACACTGAAGCTTTCTTT. Protein sequence: CASSPGPVSDTEAFF.

V is TRBV7-9 and J is TRBJ2-1; possible D gene TRBD2, 6 bases. The V end lost 5 bases, the J end lost 0 bases, and 11 bases lay between the germline ends. The germline CDR1 and CDR2 sequences are SEHNR and FQNEAQ (reference sequence). The CDR3 runs 15 residues. This chain's CDR3 is CASSLRGSSYNEQFF. The CDR3 DNA is TGTGCCAGCAGCCTCCGGGGGAGCTCCTACAATGAGCAGTTCTTC.

The genes are TRBV19 and TRBJ2-2; 11 positions agree with TRBD1. There are 15 residues in the CDR3. V was pared by 6 bases and J by 5 bases, with 5 bases of the junction left unmatched. Germline V lookup: CDR1 LNHDA, CDR2 SQIVND (reference sequence). CDR3 in amino acids: CASSSDRGRTGELFF. In DNA, the CDR3 is TGTGCCAGTAGCTCGGACAGGGGGCGAACCGGGGAGCTGTTTTTT.

This chain links TRBV18 with TRBJ2-1; 8 nucleotides line up with TRBD2. This CDR3 comprises 16 residues. CDR1 KGHSH and CDR2 LQKENI come from the germline V gene. Trimming removed 2 bases from V and 7 bases from J; junction bases left unmatched: 10. The CDR3 DNA sequence: TGTGCCAGCTCACCAGGTCCCAGCGGGGGAGGAAATGAGCAGTTCTTC. Translating it yields CASSPGPSGGGNEQFF. Full variable domain (outside the CDR3, taken from reference TRBV18 and TRBJ2-1): NAGVMQNPRHLVRRRGQEARLRCSPMKGHSHVYWYRQLPEEGLKFMVYLQKENIIDESGMPKERFSAEFPKEGPSILRIQQVVRGDSAAYFCASSPGPSGGGNEQFFGPGTRLTVL.

This clone showed up just a few times. The V gene is TRBV28, the J gene TRBJ1-2; 7 bases are a match to TRBD1. This CDR3 comprises 13 residues. Germline CDR1 is MDHEN and CDR2 is SYDVKM. After removal of 6 bases from V and 5 bases from J, the junction contained 6 bases not matched to a gene. The CDR3 region is CASSLGTVYGYTF. The CDR3 DNA follows: TGTGCCAGCAGCCTAGGGACAGTATATGGCTACACCTTC.

In its sample, this clone was seen a few times. The J gene is TRBJ1-5, the V gene TRBV6-6; 8 nucleotides match TRBD1. In germline, CDR1 is MNHNY, CDR2 SVGAGI (reference sequence). The V segment lost 2 bases and the J segment 5 bases; nucleotides outside the gene matches: 2. The CDR3 is 14 residues long. CDR3 DNA: TGTGCCAGCAGTTACGGACAGGGCGATCAGCCCCAGCATTTT. It codes for CASSYGQGDQPQHF.

V usage is TRBV5-4 and J usage is TRBJ1-1, with D possibly TRBD1 on 6 matching bases. The V end lost 4 bases, the J end lost 0 bases, and 16 bases lay between the germline ends. Germline V gives CDR1 SGHNT, CDR2 YYREEE (reference sequence). This CDR3 has 16 residues. This CDR3 reads CASSPFRGAMNTEAFF. CDR3 in DNA: TGTGCCAGCAGCCCCTTCCGGGGGGCAATGAACACTGAAGCTTTCTTT.

This rearrangement joins TRBV29-1 to TRBJ2-5, with a weak D call TRBD2 (6 bases). Trimming stripped 7 bases from V and 4 bases from J, with 13 bases between. This CDR3 region has 12 residues. CDR1 is SQVTM and CDR2 is ANQGSEA in the germline V gene. The CDR3 loop reads CSGTSGGETQYF. DNA for the CDR3: TGCAGCGGTACATCCGGGGGAGAGACCCAGTACTTC. The complete variable domain, with remaining parts taken from reference TRBV29-1 and TRBJ2-5, reads SAVISQKPSRDICQRGTSLTIQCQVDSQVTMMFWYRQQPGQSLTLIATANQGSEATYESGFVIDKFPISRPNLTFSTLTVSNMSPEDSSIYLCSGTSGGETQYFGPGTRLLVL.

This sequence joins TRBV5-4 and TRBJ2-3; D unclear. CDR3 length equals 18 residues. The V end was cut by 0 bases, the J end by 0 bases, with 17 bases between. Germline V gives CDR1 SGHNT, CDR2 YYREEE (reference sequence). CDR3 sequence: CASSLDPRGLLSTDTQYF. The CDR3, as DNA: TGTGCCAGCAGCTTGGACCCTCGTGGGCTCCTTAGCACAGATACGCAGTATTTT.

The rearrangement joins TRBV7-9 to TRBJ1-5; D possibly corresponds to TRBD1 (6 bases). There are 17 residues in the CDR3. The germline V gene encodes CDR1 SEHNR and CDR2 FQNEAQ (reference sequence). Deletions cut 0 bases from V and 1 base from J, with 13 bases between. CDR3 protein: CASSLARQGFSNQPQHF. CDR3 bases: TGTGCCAGCAGCTTAGCGCGGCAGGGGTTCAGCAATCAGCCCCAGCATTTT.

The gene calls are TRBV5-1 and TRBJ2-5; 14 bases fit TRBD2. The CDR3 extends over 16 amino acids. From germline, CDR1 is SGHRS and CDR2 YFSETQ. The V gene end was trimmed by 4 bases and the J gene end by 5 bases; junction bases not matched to a gene: 7. The DNA for the CDR3 is TGCGCCAGCAGCACCCGACTAGCGGGGGGGCGGGAGACCCAGTACTTC. Protein product: CASSTRLAGGRETQYF.

The V gene is TRBV5-4, the J gene TRBJ2-5; 7 nucleotides line up with TRBD2. The germline V gene has CDR1 SGHNT and CDR2 YYREEE (reference sequence). With 4 bases clipped from V and 5 bases from J, the junction kept 8 bases outside the gene matches. This CDR3 has 14 residues. CDR3 DNA sequence: TGTGCCAGCAGCCCCCAGACTAGCACCGAGACCCAGTACTTC. Translation gives CASSPQTSTETQYF.

This clone was counted only a few times. The CDR3 spells CASKREYEQYF. The CDR3 bases are TGTGCCAGTAAGAGGGAGTACGAGCAGTACTTC. J is TRBJ2-7 and V is TRBV2, with D possibly TRBD2 on 5 matching bases. Trimming took off 9 bases at V and 4 bases at J, with 10 bases between the two ends. Germline CDR1 is SNHLY and CDR2 is FYNNEI. The CDR3 has 11 residues.

This clone was counted between two and nine times. The rearrangement links TRBV6-5 to TRBJ1-2; D possibly corresponds to TRBD1 (6 bases). This CDR3 contains 13 residues. The V gene's germline CDR1 is MNHEY and CDR2 SVGAGI. Trimming shortened V by 8 bases and J by 4 bases, and 14 bases separated the two germline ends. The chain's CDR3 is CASSEGGSYGYTF. DNA of the CDR3: TGTGCCAGCTCCGAGGGGGGGTCCTATGGCTACACCTTC.

The chain joins TRBV2 to TRBJ1-2; maybe TRBD1 (5 bases). Per the germline V gene, CDR1 is SNHLY and CDR2 is FYNNEI. V was clipped by 7 bases and J by 4 bases, with 16 bases between them. The CDR3 has 14 amino acids. The CDR3 region is CASTVGVSSYGYTF. CDR3 coding DNA: TGTGCCAGCACCGTAGGGGTATCCTCCTATGGCTACACCTTC. Filled out from reference TRBV2 and TRBJ1-2, the complete variable domain reads EPEVTQTPSHQVTQMGQEVILRCVPISNHLYFYWYRQILGQKVEFLVSFYNNEISEKSEIFDDQFSVERPDGSNFTLKIRSTKLEDSAMYFCASTVGVSSYGYTFGSGTRLTVV.

This chain connects TRBV9 to TRBJ1-3; D ambiguous. Germline V lookup: CDR1 SGDLS, CDR2 YYNGEE. V was trimmed by 6 bases and J by 0 bases, leaving 10 bases between them. The CDR3 totals 14 residues. The chain's CDR3 is CASTPTTSGNTIYF. CDR3 DNA: TGTGCCAGCACCCCTACCACCTCTGGAAACACCATATATTTT.

This clone was detected a few times. The chain links TRBV25-1 to TRBJ1-6, with D hard to call. The CDR3 extends over 14 amino acids. Trimming left V 8 bases short and J 4 bases short, with 12 bases between. CDR1 and CDR2 from the germline V gene are MGHDK and SYGVNS. CDR3 loop: CASSGREYNSPLHF. In DNA, the CDR3 is TGTGCCAGCTCCGGACGGGAATATAATTCACCCCTCCACTTT.

The V call is TRBV11-3, the J call TRBJ1-1; D is unclear. The V gene's germline CDR1 is SGHNT and CDR2 YENEEA. Trimming cost V 2 bases and J 7 bases, with 8 bases left between them. This CDR3 has 12 amino acids. The CDR3 nucleotides are TGTGCCAGCAGCTTATTCGGGAATGAAGCTTTCTTT. Protein sequence: CASSLFGNEAFF.

The J gene is TRBJ1-3, the V gene TRBV18; D perhaps matches TRBD1 (5 bases). The V end lost 1 base, the J end lost 0 bases, and 16 bases lay between the germline ends. The CDR3 totals 18 residues. Germline-derived CDR1 and CDR2 are KGHSH and LQKENI. This CDR3 is CASSPRSRDGSSGNTIYF. In DNA, the CDR3 is TGTGCCAGCTCACCACGGAGTCGGGACGGGAGCTCTGGAAACACCATATATTTT. Supplemented by reference TRBV18 and TRBJ1-3, the full variable domain reads NAGVMQNPRHLVRRRGQEARLRCSPMKGHSHVYWYRQLPEEGLKFMVYLQKENIIDESGMPKERFSAEFPKEGPSILRIQQVVRGDSAAYFCASSPRSRDGSSGNTIYFGEGSWLTVV.

This chain joins TRBV27 and TRBJ2-3; D unresolved. The V gene lost 0 bases and the J gene lost 8 bases, with 15 bases spanning the gap. This CDR3 has 15 amino acids. Per germline, CDR1 MNHEY and CDR2 SMNVEV (reference sequence). The CDR3 loop is CASSLSTETRGTQYF. The DNA for the CDR3 is TGTGCCAGCAGTTTATCGACGGAAACAAGAGGTACGCAGTATTTT.

The CDR3 DNA is TGCGCCAGCAGCCAACGGGGGGTCTACGGTGGGAATGGCTACACCTTC. Protein sequence: CASSQRGVYGGNGYTF. The chain combines TRBV4-1 with TRBJ1-2; D may be TRBD1 (5 bases). The CDR3 loop spans 16 amino acids. Germline CDR1 MGHRA, CDR2 YSYEKL. V lost 2 bases and J lost 6, with 19 bases in between.

The chain combines TRBV5-1 with TRBJ2-5; 8 bases map to TRBD1. V lost 0 bases, J lost 2 bases, and 6 bases stayed unmatched. Germline-derived CDR1 and CDR2 are SGHRS and YFSETQ. CDR3 length equals 16 residues. CDR3: CASSLGGQVSQETQYF. For the CDR3, the DNA is TGCGCCAGCAGCTTGGGGGGACAGGTCTCTCAAGAGACCCAGTACTTC.

This chain connects TRBV2 to TRBJ2-7, with no clear D. This CDR3 comprises 14 residues. Germline loops: CDR1 SNHLY, CDR2 FYNNEI. V lost 4 bases and J 0 bases, leaving 10 bases between the germline ends. The CDR3 bases are TGTGCCAGCAGTGCTCACGAGAGCTCCTACGAGCAGTACTTC. Encoded protein: CASSAHESSYEQYF.

This clone was found a few times. At one end the junction does not follow the germline gene, possibly because of a read error. This chain connects TRBV13 to TRBJ1-2; possible D gene TRBD1, 6 bases. The germline CDR1 and CDR2 sequences are PRHDT and FYEKMQ (reference sequence). The CDR3 length is 13 residues. The CDR3 loop reads CASSLGDQGGYTF. The CDR3 DNA follows: TGTGCCAGCAGCCTAGGGGATCAGGGGGGCTACACCTTC.

V and J are TRBV4-3 and TRBJ1-2; no firm D call. The germline V gene has CDR1 LGHNA and CDR2 YSLEER. The V end was cut by 1 base, the J end by 2 bases, with 5 bases between. This CDR3 contains 13 residues. CDR3 sequence reads: CASSQVVNYGYTF. CDR3 nucleotides: TGCGCCAGCAGCCAAGTTGTAAACTATGGCTACACCTTC.

The chain carries TRBV6-1 and TRBJ2-1; tentatively, D is TRBD2 (6 bases). The germline gives CDR1 MNHNS, CDR2 SASEGT. V was pared by 7 bases and J by 8 bases, with 18 bases between. This CDR3 contains 14 residues. CDR3 region: CASTGAPGLYEQFF. CDR3 coding DNA: TGTGCCAGCACCGGGGCCCCCGGACTATATGAGCAGTTCTTC.

The chain uses TRBV5-1 and TRBJ2-5; no reliable D call. Per the germline V gene, CDR1 is SGHRS and CDR2 is YFSETQ. The ends were cut back, 3 bases at V and 3 bases at J, with 15 bases in the middle. The CDR3 extends over 15 amino acids. The CDR3 DNA is TGCGCCAGCAGCTCCGGAGCCGGTACGAAAGAGACCCAGTACTTC. Translated: CASSSGAGTKETQYF.